A single sample is the source of the 5 T cell receptor beta chains below, sequenced in a study of T-cell reconstitution after alpha-beta-depleted transplantation in children. For TCRbeta, the library was prepared with unique molecular identifiers. TCRdb ran MiXCR on the PCR reads and lists one entry per CDR3 protein. The sample yields hundreds of thousands of distinct CDR3 sequences, roughly a tenth seen once. The sample here was PBMCs from the stem cell graft donor, taken from the stem cell graft. The receptors were sampled from a human donor who donated a stem cell graft to a child with acute myeloid leukemia.

This clonotype was found many times. The rearrangement uses TRBV12-3 or TRBV12-4 and TRBJ2-2; no clear D gene. The CDR3 is 11 amino acids. The V end was cut by 4 bases, the J end by 6 bases, with 3 bases between. The DNA for the CDR3 is TGTGCCAGCAGTTCCCCCGGGGAGCTGTTTTTT. Translation: CASSSPGELFF.

This clonotype has more than one count but fewer than ten. The chain carries TRBV12-3 or TRBV12-4 and TRBJ2-4, with D possibly TRBD2 on 5 matching bases. The CDR3 covers 15 residues. V lost 2 bases and J lost 8, with 16 bases in between. The CDR3 bases are TGTGCCAGCAGTTTAAGGTCGCCCGGGCGGGACATTCAGTACTTC. This gives the protein CASSLRSPGRDIQYF.

The J gene is TRBJ2-5, the V gene TRBV5-1; 8 bases agree with TRBD2. Trimming took 7 bases from V and 3 from J; bases not matched to a gene: 8. This CDR3 has 14 residues. The germline gives CDR1 SGHRS, CDR2 YFSETQ. The CDR3 DNA follows: TGCGCCAGCGCCATTAGCGGGAATAAAGAGACCCAGTACTTC. This encodes CASAISGNKETQYF.

This clonotype has only a few counts. The chain is built from TRBV4-3 and TRBJ2-1, with D perhaps TRBD1 (5 bases). Per germline, CDR1 LGHNA and CDR2 YSLEER. The CDR3 loop spans 15 amino acids. Trimming took off 0 bases at V and 9 bases at J, with 15 bases between the two ends. CDR3 sequence (DNA): TGCGCCAGCAGCCAAGATAACATCCCAGGGATTGAGCAGTTCTTC. This codes for CASSQDNIPGIEQFF.

The V call is TRBV20-1, the J call TRBJ2-5; possibly TRBD2 for D (5 bases). V was shortened by 0 bases and J by 6 bases, with 17 bases between the two germline ends. The CDR3 covers 15 residues. Germline-derived CDR1 and CDR2 are DFQATT and SNEGSKA (reference sequence). CDR3 coding DNA: TGCAGTGCTAGAGATCTTAGAGGGAGTGAGAAGACCCAGTACTTC. Encoded protein: CSARDLRGSEKTQYF.